This is a list of T cell receptor beta chains from one sample in a study of T cells in Graves' hyperthyroidism and ophthalmopathy. TCRdb ran MiXCR on the multiplex PCR reads and lists one entry per CDR3 protein. This table holds around 380,000 distinct CDR3 sequences, around an eighth found once. Sequencing used blood. The origin of the receptors is a man in his thirties or forties with Graves' hyperthyroidism that later progressed to Graves' ophthalmopathy. The CDR3 runs from the conserved cysteine through the conserved F or W.

cdr3_aa	cdr3_length	v_call	j_call
CASSLDSGIGYGYTF	15	TRBV11-2	TRBJ1-2
CASSQGTGANSPLHF	15	TRBV3-1	TRBJ1-6
CASGQNGTPNTEAFF	15	TRBV27	TRBJ1-1
CAGRGSGISGSDVQYF	16	TRBV6-2/TRBV6-3	TRBJ2-7
CASSLRGWATEAFF	14	TRBV28	TRBJ1-1
CASSESTGRTTDSPLHF	17	TRBV12-3/TRBV12-4	TRBJ1-6
CASSFFVGGVSQPQHF	16	TRBV5-6	TRBJ1-5
CAWSIGELRTEAFF	14	TRBV30	TRBJ1-1
CASSGLNEQFF	11	TRBV11-2	TRBJ2-1
CSVEVALASYEQYF	14	TRBV29-1	TRBJ2-7
CASDRVLSSTPQHF	14	TRBV28	TRBJ1-5
CASSLDFTPGDEQFF	15	TRBV11-2	TRBJ2-1
CASSLAVRSGGLFTDTQYF	19	TRBV7-9	TRBJ2-3
CASSPRGSRSYNEQFF	16	TRBV7-8	TRBJ2-1
CASSLLLAANEQFF	14	TRBV28	TRBJ2-1
CASSLIGYQETQYF	14	TRBV28	TRBJ2-5
CASSYSAASYGYTF	14	TRBV6-5	TRBJ1-2
CASSEWRYNEQFF	13	TRBV2	TRBJ2-1
CASSPLQGGSPLHF	14	TRBV7-9	TRBJ1-6
CASSLRRASEAFF	13	TRBV11-2	TRBJ1-1
CASKQGLTYEQYF	13	TRBV2	TRBJ2-7
CASGPGTSSDTQYF	14	TRBV12-5	TRBJ2-3
CASSIQGPTNEKLFF	15	TRBV2	TRBJ1-4
CASSFYTGNEKLFF	14	TRBV5-6	TRBJ1-4
CASSQPDRVTKNIQYF	16	TRBV4-1	TRBJ2-4
CASSITLGRGGYTF	14	TRBV19	TRBJ1-2
CASTGQLTDTQYF	13	TRBV28	TRBJ2-3
CASSIGAGAGGYEQYF	16	TRBV11-2	TRBJ2-7
CASSEDGLQETQYF	14	TRBV6-1	TRBJ2-5
CASSLGGTSGNYYNEQFF	18	TRBV11-3	TRBJ2-1
CSASPTGLNTEAFF	14	TRBV20-1	TRBJ1-1
CASSQDVGVGQPQHF	15	TRBV4-1	TRBJ1-5
CASSGRGFTGELFF	14	TRBV25-1	TRBJ2-2
CASSVVGGGSPLHF	14	TRBV9	TRBJ1-6
CASSLGVRGAAGELFF	16	TRBV11-2	TRBJ2-2
CASSPGHTYEQYF	13	TRBV11-1	TRBJ2-7
CSARPADTQYF	11	TRBV20-1	TRBJ2-3
CASSKLDRWSYEQYF	15	TRBV3-1	TRBJ2-7
CASSLEGVVYEQYF	14	TRBV28	TRBJ2-7
CASSLTSSDTQYF	13	TRBV7-2	TRBJ2-3
CASSLTAQETQYF	13	TRBV7-3	TRBJ2-5
CASSPGLGETQYF	13	TRBV18	TRBJ2-5
CAIKSGTTNTGELFF	15	TRBV19	TRBJ2-2
CASSSTGTGFYGYTF	15	TRBV12-3/TRBV12-4	TRBJ1-2
CSANRDRNHYGYTF	14	TRBV20-1	TRBJ1-2
CSYRHQETQYF	11	TRBV20-1	TRBJ2-5
CASSPDRVNFHEQYF	15	TRBV18	TRBJ2-7
CSAQDRGLADTQYF	14	TRBV20-1	TRBJ2-3
CASGLVLGTGVSEQYF	16	TRBV12-5	TRBJ2-7
CASQIGQGSSGANVLTF	17	TRBV28	TRBJ2-6
CASSLFGTLTGELFF	15	TRBV28	TRBJ2-2
CASSQEFQDATAAFF	15	TRBV3-1	TRBJ1-1